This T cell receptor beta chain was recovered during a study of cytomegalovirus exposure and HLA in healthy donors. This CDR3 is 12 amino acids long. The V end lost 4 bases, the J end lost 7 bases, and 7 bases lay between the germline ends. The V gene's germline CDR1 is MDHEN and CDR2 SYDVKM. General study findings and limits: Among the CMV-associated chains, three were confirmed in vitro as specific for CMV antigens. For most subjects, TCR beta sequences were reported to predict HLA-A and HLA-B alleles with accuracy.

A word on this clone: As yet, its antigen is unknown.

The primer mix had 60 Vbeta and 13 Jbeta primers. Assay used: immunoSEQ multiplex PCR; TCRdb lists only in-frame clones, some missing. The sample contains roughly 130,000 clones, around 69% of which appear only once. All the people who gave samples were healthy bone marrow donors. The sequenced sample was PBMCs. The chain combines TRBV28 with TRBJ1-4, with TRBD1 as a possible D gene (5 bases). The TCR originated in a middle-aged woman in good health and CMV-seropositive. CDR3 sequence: CASSSQGEKLFF. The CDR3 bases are TGTGCCAGCAGTTCCCAGGGTGAAAAACTGTTTTTT.